The 13 T cell receptor beta chains reported below all come from one sample, sequenced in a study of T cells in Graves' hyperthyroidism and ophthalmopathy. RNA transcripts yielded amplified TCR beta CDR3 regions. HTBI primers were the set used in a first-round RT-PCR of the TCR CDR3. A single record per CDR3 protein comes from TCRdb applying MiXCR to the multiplex PCR reads. The sample records hundreds of thousands of distinct CDR3 sequences, approximately 15% being singletons. The sequenced sample was blood. Receptor source: a woman under 30 with Graves' hyperthyroidism.

This clonotype was found a few times. V and J are TRBV5-4 and TRBJ1-1; 8 bases align to TRBD1. Looked up from germline, CDR1 is SGHNT and CDR2 is YYREEE (reference sequence). The CDR3 consists of 14 residues. The V and J ends lost 0 bases and 8 bases, in that order; junction bases with no gene match: 6. The CDR3 region is CASSLEQGVGEAFF. In nucleotides, the CDR3 is TGTGCCAGCAGCTTGGAACAGGGGGTGGGGGAAGCTTTCTTT.

There are many counts of this clonotype. V gene TRBV28 combines with J gene TRBJ2-7; TRBD2 agrees at 16 bases. Losses at the gene ends were 3 bases for V and 1 base for J; bases not matched to a gene: 6. Germline loops: CDR1 MDHEN, CDR2 SYDVKM. The CDR3 spans 18 residues. CDR3 sequence (DNA): TGTGCCAGCAGTTTCCCGGGACTAGCGGGAGGGCAGTCCTACGAGCAGTACTTC. It is translated as CASSFPGLAGGQSYEQYF.

The chain combines TRBV27 with TRBJ2-2; D possibly corresponds to TRBD2 (6 bases). Trimming took off 9 bases at V and 3 bases at J, with 17 bases between the two ends. This CDR3 region has 15 residues. CDR1 is MNHEY, CDR2 SMNVEV, per germline (reference sequence). The CDR3 DNA sequence: TGTGCCAGTAACGGACTGGGACTGTACACCGGGGAGCTGTTTTTT. Amino acids: CASNGLGLYTGELFF.

This clonotype has at least ten counts. The chain combines TRBV7-2 with TRBJ2-1; TRBD2 matches 9 bases. The CDR3 has 15 residues. The germline CDR1 and CDR2 sequences are SGHTA and FQGNSA. With V trimmed by 4 bases and J by 9 bases, 10 bases remained unmatched. The CDR3 bases are TGTGCCAGCAGCTCGTCTAGCGGGAAGAGGGGTGAGCAGTTCTTC. Protein sequence: CASSSSSGKRGEQFF. The entire variable domain, with the rest obtained from reference TRBV7-2 and TRBJ2-1, is as follows: GAGVSQSPSNKVTEKGKDVELRCDPISGHTALYWYRQSLGQGLEFLIYFQGNSAPDKSGLPSDRFSAERTGGSVSTLTIQRTQQEDSAVYLCASSSSSGKRGEQFFGPGTRLTVL.

This chain joins TRBV20-1 and TRBJ1-3, with 10 nucleotides matching TRBD1. Looked up from germline, CDR1 is DFQATT and CDR2 is SNEGSKA (reference sequence). CDR3 size: 14 residues. Trimming at V came to 5 bases and at J to 2 bases, leaving 3 bases not matched to a gene. CDR3 in amino acids: CSALDRGPGNTIYF. The CDR3, as DNA: TGCAGTGCTTTAGACAGGGGGCCTGGAAACACCATATATTTT.

In this sample, this clonotype turned up a few times. The genes are TRBV12-3 or TRBV12-4 and TRBJ2-7; TRBD1 is a possible D gene (6 bases). There are 15 residues in the CDR3. V dropped 6 bases and J dropped 2 bases, with 17 bases sitting between them. The CDR3 nucleotides read TGTGCCAGCAGGAGTAACAGGGTTTTACCCTACGAGCAGTACTTC. This gives the protein CASRSNRVLPYEQYF.

This clonotype came up many times. The chain joins TRBV11-2 to TRBJ2-7; no clear D gene. The CDR3 totals 13 residues. The V end was cut by 0 bases, the J end by 4 bases, with 7 bases between. CDR1 is SGHAT and CDR2 is FQNNGV in the germline V gene. The CDR3 loop reads CASSLDPRYEQYF. CDR3 in DNA: TGTGCCAGCAGCTTAGACCCCAGGTACGAGCAGTACTTC. Complete variable domain (other parts from reference TRBV11-2 and TRBJ2-7): EAGVAQSPRYKIIEKRQSVAFWCNPISGHATLYWYQQILGQGPKLLIQFQNNGVVDDSQLPKDRFSAERLKGVDSTLKIQPAKLEDSAVYLCASSLDPRYEQYFGPGTRLTVT.

This clonotype was detected ten times or more. This rearrangement joins TRBV7-2 to TRBJ2-7; TRBD2 might be the D (5 bases). V was trimmed by 10 bases and J by 4 bases, leaving 17 bases between them. Germline lookup yields CDR1 SGHTA and CDR2 FQGNSA. This CDR3 contains 13 residues. CDR3 sequence reads: CATRRTGNYEQYF. The CDR3 bases are TGTGCCACCCGTAGGACTGGGAATTACGAGCAGTACTTC.

The gene calls are TRBV12-3 or TRBV12-4 and TRBJ1-2; D not certain. The CDR3 runs to 13 residues. V was shortened by 6 bases and J by 4 bases, with 12 bases between the two germline ends. CDR3 region: CASRPPTPYGYTF. The CDR3 DNA reads TGTGCCAGCAGACCCCCAACCCCCTATGGCTACACCTTC.

This clonotype was picked up many times. The gene calls are TRBV2 and TRBJ2-7, with unresolved D. V was clipped by 6 bases and J by 3 bases, with 12 bases between them. The CDR3 consists of 13 residues. CDR1 is SNHLY, CDR2 FYNNEI, per germline. The chain's CDR3 is CASRGGGYYEQYF. CDR3 sequence (DNA): TGTGCCAGCAGAGGTGGCGGTTACTACGAGCAGTACTTC.

This clonotype was detected a few times. The chain couples TRBV28 to TRBJ1-6; D gene uncertain. The CDR3 is 16 amino acids. V dropped 1 base and J dropped 7 bases, with 14 bases sitting between them. Germline V gene sequence: CDR1 MDHEN, CDR2 SYDVKM. The CDR3 spells CASSLSEEVRNSPLHF. In DNA, the CDR3 is TGTGCCAGCAGTTTATCTGAAGAAGTAAGGAATTCACCCCTCCACTTT.

This clonotype has a count of ten or more. The rearrangement links TRBV5-1 to TRBJ2-7, with a weak D call TRBD2 (6 bases). The germline gives CDR1 SGHRS, CDR2 YFSETQ. The V and J ends lost 4 bases and 5 bases respectively, with 13 bases between them. CDR3 size: 13 residues. The CDR3 loop reads CASSRGRRNEQYF. CDR3 nucleotides: TGCGCCAGCAGCCGGGGGAGAAGGAACGAGCAGTACTTC.

Ten or more counts support this clonotype. This chain joins TRBV20-1 and TRBJ1-1; D uncertain. The CDR3 is made up of 14 amino acids. Trimming shortened V by 1 base and J by 0 bases, and 9 bases separated the two germline ends. The germline gives CDR1 DFQATT, CDR2 SNEGSKA (reference sequence). The CDR3 reads CSARGFSMNTEAFF. For the CDR3, the DNA is TGCAGTGCTAGAGGATTCTCCATGAACACTGAAGCTTTCTTT.